This is a list of T cell receptor beta chains from one sample in a study of OX40 agonist ivuxolimab in advanced cancers. TCRdb's table, derived via immunoSEQ multiplex PCR, lists solely in-frame clones and lacks some. The sample yields under 80,000 clones, around 86% seen once. Specimen: CD4+ or CD8+ T cells sorted from blood, collected in a trial of the OX40 agonist ivuxolimab. Receptors originate from an adult with an advanced solid tumor such as melanoma, head and neck, liver or kidney cancer. The CDR3 runs from the conserved cysteine through the conserved F or W. The D gene is left open where the match is weak. A clone size is listed for some rows: how often the clone was seen (once, few, many), or a class if it is expanded.

- | TRBJ1-3 | - | TRBV29-1 | TGCAGCGTTGTACAGCTCTCTGGAAACACCATATATTTT | CSVVQLSGNTIYF
- | TRBJ1-4 | - | TRBV28 | TGTGCCAGCAGTTTATTCACGGCAGGGACAAATGAAAAACTGTTTTTT | CASSLFTAGTNEKLFF
once | TRBJ1-6 | TRBD1 | TRBV25-1 | TGTGCCAGCAGTGAATGGGGACAGGCCCGGTATTCACCCCTCCACTTT | CASSEWGQARYSPLHF
- | TRBJ2-1 | - | TRBV19 | TGTGCCAGTAGTGGGGGACACCTCACTTACAATGAGCAGTTCTTC | CASSGGHLTYNEQFF
- | TRBJ1-5 | TRBD1 | TRBV11-2 | TGTGCCAGCAGCCCCGGGACAGTTACTGATCAGCCCCAGCATTTT | CASSPGTVTDQPQHF
once | TRBJ1-1 | TRBD1 | TRBV7-9 | TGTGCCAGCAGCCCCGGGACAGGGGGGGGAGCTTTCTTT | CASSPGTGGGAFF
- | TRBJ1-3 | - | TRBV18 | TGTGCCAGCTCACAACAGGACATCGTCTCTGGAAACACCATATATTTT | CASSQQDIVSGNTIYF
- | TRBJ1-2 | - | TRBV6-1 | TGTGCCAGCAGTGAAGCGGGACGAAGCGGATTAGCTAACTATGGCTACACCTTC | CASSEAGRSGLANYGYTF
once | TRBJ2-1 | TRBD2 | TRBV29-1 | TGCAGCTGCAATGGGGGACTAGCGGGAGTAGGGTCCTACAATGAGCAGTTCTTC | CSCNGGLAGVGSYNEQFF
- | TRBJ1-3 | - | TRBV5-6 | TGTGCCAGCAGCGTCTTGAGCTCTGGAAACACCATATATTTT | CASSVLSSGNTIYF
- | TRBJ1-2 | - | TRBV30 | TGTGCCTGGAGTGTGGGCCAGGCCCGGCTCTTC | CAWSVGQARLF
- | TRBJ1-2 | TRBD1 | TRBV6-5 | TGTGCCAGCAGGGGGGACAGCCAGCTCTATGGCTACACCTTC | CASRGDSQLYGYTF
- | TRBJ1-5 | - | TRBV4-2 | TGTGCCAGCAGCCAAGATATCAGGGACCAGCCCCAGCATTTT | CASSQDIRDQPQHF
- | TRBJ2-1 | TRBD2 | TRBV5-1 | TGCGCCAGCAGCTGGGCGGGGGGAGACAATGAGCAGTTCTTC | CASSWAGGDNEQFF
- | TRBJ1-3 | TRBD1 | TRBV7-2 | TGTGCCAGCAGCCCGGGACAGGGAAACACCATATATTTT | CASSPGQGNTIYF
- | TRBJ2-3 | - | TRBV7-2 | TGTGCCAGCGGTACCCCTCCTCGACCTCCCTATTTT | CASGTPPRPPYF
- | TRBJ2-3 | TRBD2 | TRBV27 | TGTGCCAGCAGTTTACGTGGACTAGCGGGCACCGATACGCAGTATTTT | CASSLRGLAGTDTQYF
- | TRBJ2-5 | TRBD2 | TRBV9 | TGTGCCAGCAGCGTACGAGCGGGAGCTTACCAAGAGACCCAGTACTTC | CASSVRAGAYQETQYF
- | TRBJ2-7 | - | TRBV11-2 | TGTGCCAGCAGCCAGGACACAAACTCCTACGAGCAGTACTTC | CASSQDTNSYEQYF
- | TRBJ1-6 | - | TRBV15 | TGTGCCACCAGCAGAGATCAGGGTTCACCCCTCCACTTT | CATSRDQGSPLHF
- | TRBJ2-2 | - | TRBV9 | TGTGCCAGCAGCGTAGAAAAGGTGGGGAGGAACACCGGGGAGCTGTTTTTT | CASSVEKVGRNTGELFF
- | TRBJ2-7 | TRBD1 | TRBV7-2 | TGTGCCAGCAGCTTTAAAAGGACAGGGGTCTACGAGCAGTACTTC | CASSFKRTGVYEQYF
once | TRBJ2-3 | TRBD2 | TRBV7-9 | TGTGCCAGCAGCTCGCTGGGGCGGGGGGACACAGATACGCAGTATTTT | CASSSLGRGDTDTQYF
many | TRBJ2-7 | - | TRBV30 | TGTGCCTGGGATTCAGCGGCCTTCTACGAGCAGTACTTC | CAWDSAAFYEQYF
- | TRBJ2-3 | - | TRBV7-3 | TGTGCCAGCAGCTTGAACCAGGGTGGCCATTTGACAGATACGCAGTATTTT | CASSLNQGGHLTDTQYF
- | TRBJ2-1 | - | TRBV5-4 | TGTGCCAGCAGCTCTGGCTCAGCCTTGGGGTCCTACAATGAGCAGTTCTTC | CASSSGSALGSYNEQFF
- | TRBJ2-5 | TRBD1 | TRBV5-6 | TGTGCCAGCAGCTCCACAGGGGTTTTGGAGACCCAGTACTTC | CASSSTGVLETQYF
- | TRBJ1-3 | - | TRBV7-2 | TGTGCCAGCAGCTTAGCTCCTACGGGAAACACCATATATTTT | CASSLAPTGNTIYF
- | TRBJ1-4 | - | TRBV7-9 | TGTGCCAGCAGCCTGCCGGGCAGCCTTAATGAAAAACTGTTTTTT | CASSLPGSLNEKLFF
- | TRBJ2-7 | - | TRBV7-2 | TGTGCCAGCAGCTTGAAGACTAGATCCTACGAGCAGTACTTC | CASSLKTRSYEQYF
- | TRBJ2-5 | TRBD2 | TRBV5-1 | TGCGCCAGCAGCATTAGCGGGGTTCAAGAGACCCAGTACTTC | CASSISGVQETQYF
- | TRBJ1-5 | - | TRBV9 | TGTGCCAGCAGCGTCGGGAGGGGGGGGCGCGATCAGCCCCAGCATTTT | CASSVGRGGRDQPQHF
- | TRBJ1-6 | TRBD1 | TRBV19 | TGTGCCAGTAGATCCTCCAGGGGGGATAATTCACCCCTCCACTTT | CASRSSRGDNSPLHF
- | TRBJ2-5 | TRBD1 | TRBV27 | TGTGCCAGCAGTTTATACAGGGGGCAAGAGACCCAGTACTTC | CASSLYRGQETQYF
- | TRBJ2-3 | TRBD2 | TRBV30 | TGTGCCTGGAGTGTAAACCTGCGGGAGGGTACGCAGTATTTT | CAWSVNLREGTQYF
few | TRBJ1-5 | - | TRBV4-1 | TGCGCCAGCAGCCAAGGGTTCAGCAATCAGCCCCAGCATTTT | CASSQGFSNQPQHF
- | TRBJ2-1 | TRBD1 | TRBV18 | TGTGCCAGTTCTTACAAAACAGGGGGCTCCTACAATGAGCAGTTCTTC | CASSYKTGGSYNEQFF
once | TRBJ2-7 | - | TRBV30 | TGTGCCTGGAAGAAGGGGGATAGCTCCTACGAGCAGTACTTC | CAWKKGDSSYEQYF
- | TRBJ1-2 | - | TRBV7-9 | TGTGCCAGCAGCTCCGAAGACTATGGCTACACCTTC | CASSSEDYGYTF
- | TRBJ2-7 | - | TRBV5-4 | TGTGCCAGCAGCTTGGATATGGAGCAGTACTTC | CASSLDMEQYF
- | TRBJ1-1 | - | TRBV7-2 | TGTGCCAGCAGCTCGGACGTTAACACTGAAGCTTTCTTT | CASSSDVNTEAFF
- | TRBJ1-1 | - | TRBV19 | TGTGCCATACCTAACGGGGGCACTGAAGCTTTCTTT | CAIPNGGTEAFF
- | TRBJ2-3 | - | TRBV15 | TGTGCCACCAGCAGAGCCGGTCCCCCAGATACGCAGTATTTT | CATSRAGPPDTQYF
- | TRBJ1-1 | TRBD1 | TRBV7-3 | TGTGCCAGCAGCATGACAGGGCTGAACACTGAAGCTTTCTTT | CASSMTGLNTEAFF
- | TRBJ2-1 | - | TRBV6-4 | TGTGCCAGCAGTGACGGGTGGGGAGCCTACAATGAGCAGTTCTTC | CASSDGWGAYNEQFF
- | TRBJ1-5 | TRBD1 | TRBV19 | TGTGCCAGTAGTATGGATACCAGGGGGATAGGTCAGCCCCAGCATTTT | CASSMDTRGIGQPQHF
- | TRBJ2-3 | TRBD2 | TRBV7-2 | TGTGCCAGCAGCTTAATGGCCGGGGCGGGGGGCCTGGCAGATACGCAGTATTTT | CASSLMAGAGGLADTQYF
- | TRBJ1-2 | TRBD1 | TRBV28 | TGTGCCAGCAGTAGCGGGGACAGGGGAATCTATGGCTACACCTTC | CASSSGDRGIYGYTF
- | TRBJ2-4 | - | TRBV4-1 | TGCGCCAGCAGCCTTAGAGCGGGTCGAAACATTCAGTACTTC | CASSLRAGRNIQYF
- | TRBJ2-7 | - | TRBV18 | TGTGCCAGCTCAACGAATAGCGGGACAGCGGGATTGTACTTC | CASSTNSGTAGLYF
- | TRBJ1-5 | - | TRBV30 | TGTGCCTGGAGTGTCCAGGGATCTCAGCCCCAGCATTTT | CAWSVQGSQPQHF
- | TRBJ2-3 | - | TRBV7-2 | TGTGCCAGCAGCTTACAAAGGGGTCTCACAGATACGCAGTATTTT | CASSLQRGLTDTQYF